This T cell receptor beta chain was observed in a study of vaccination effects on CD4 cells after COVID-19. The CDR3 consists of 15 residues. Per germline, CDR1 LGHNA and CDR2 YNFKEQ. V was clipped by 4 bases and J by 6 bases, with 15 bases between them. The study, taken as a whole, reports: After vaccination, at late timepoints, clones induced by infection and by vaccine contracted markedly.

Antigen-specific CD4+ T cells were expanded (with viral peptide pools) by the ViraFEST assay ahead of sequencing. Cultured cells yielded isolated CD4+ T cells after 10 to 11 days. Everyone in the study got two shots of either the BNT162b2 or mRNA-1273 vaccine. Note on this clone: The antigen is undetermined.

Sequencing used immunoSEQ multiplex PCR; TCRdb keeps in-frame clones, though not all of them. The table lists roughly 56,000 clones, about 80% of them singletons. This chain uses TRBV4-2 with TRBJ1-4; no reliable D call. This clonotype was obtained from a human donor who received a COVID-19 vaccine. The specimen was CD4+ T cells from PBMCs cultured with HCoV-229E spike peptides, collected after COVID-19 vaccination. The CDR3 coding sequence is TGTGCCAGCAGCCCTACAGTAGGGATGGATGAAAAACTGTTTTTT. This gives the protein CASSPTVGMDEKLFF.